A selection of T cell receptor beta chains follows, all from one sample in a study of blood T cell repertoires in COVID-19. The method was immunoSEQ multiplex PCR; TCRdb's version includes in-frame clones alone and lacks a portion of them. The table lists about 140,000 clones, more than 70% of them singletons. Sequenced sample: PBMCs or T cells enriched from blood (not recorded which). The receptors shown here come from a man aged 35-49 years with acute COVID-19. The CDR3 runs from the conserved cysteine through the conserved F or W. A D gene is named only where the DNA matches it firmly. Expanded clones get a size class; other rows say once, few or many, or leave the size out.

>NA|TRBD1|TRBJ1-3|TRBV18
TGTGCCAGCTCACCTTCGACAGGGGGAGGAAACACCATATATTTT
CASSPSTGGGNTIYF
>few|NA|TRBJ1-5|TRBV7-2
TGTGCCAGCAGCTTAGGGAGCGGAAGCAATCAGCCCCAGCATTTT
CASSLGSGSNQPQHF
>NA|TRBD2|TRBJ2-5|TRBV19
TGTGCCAGTAGTATACGGGGGAGGGCCGGAGAGACCCAGTACTTC
CASSIRGRAGETQYF
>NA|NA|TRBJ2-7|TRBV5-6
TGTGCCAGCAGCCGCGGCGGGGTCTACGAGCAGTACTTC
CASSRGGVYEQYF
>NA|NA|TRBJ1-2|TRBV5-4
TGTGCCAGCAGCTTGAAACGGGGATATGGCTACACCTTC
CASSLKRGYGYTF
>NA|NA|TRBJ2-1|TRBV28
TGTGCCAGCAGACTGGTAGCGGCGCAGTTCTTC
CASRLVAAQFF
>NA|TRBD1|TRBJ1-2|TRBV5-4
TGTGCCAGCAGCCCGGGCGGGACAGGGGTATATGGCTACACCTTC
CASSPGGTGVYGYTF
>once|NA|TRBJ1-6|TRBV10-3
TGTGCCATCAGTGAGTTTAGTCTGTCAGGGGCTTTTGGTTCACCCCTCCACTTT
CAISEFSLSGAFGSPLHF
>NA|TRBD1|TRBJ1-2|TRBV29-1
TGCAGCGTTGACCAGGGGGCTGAGAGTGGCTACACCTTC
CSVDQGAESGYTF
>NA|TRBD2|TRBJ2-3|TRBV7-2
TGTGCCAGCAGCTTAGAACTAGCGGGGGGGCGAGATACGCAGTATTTT
CASSLELAGGRDTQYF
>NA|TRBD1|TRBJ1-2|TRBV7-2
TGTGCCAGCAGCTCATCGTGGACAGGGACTAACTATGGCTACACCTTC
CASSSSWTGTNYGYTF
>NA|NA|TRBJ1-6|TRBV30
TGTGCCTGGAGTTATGGAGATCGTTCACCCCTCCACTTT
CAWSYGDRSPLHF
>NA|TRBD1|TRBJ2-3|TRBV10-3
TGTGCCATCAGTTCAGGGGGCTTAAGGTCAGATACGCAGTATTTT
CAISSGGLRSDTQYF
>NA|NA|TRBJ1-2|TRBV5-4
TGTGCCAGCAGCTTGGCCGGGCAGGGCCTCAACTATGGCTACACCTTC
CASSLAGQGLNYGYTF
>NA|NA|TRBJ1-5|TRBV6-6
TGTGCCAGCAGTCCCACAGGAAATAGCAATCAGCCCCAGCATTTT
CASSPTGNSNQPQHF
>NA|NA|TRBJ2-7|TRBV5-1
TGCGCCAGCAGCCGGAACCGGGAGACGGACGAGCAGTACTTC
CASSRNRETDEQYF
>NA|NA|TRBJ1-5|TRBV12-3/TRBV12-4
TGTGCCAGCAGTTTTGCGGTCAATCAGCCCCAGCATTTT
CASSFAVNQPQHF